This is a list of T cell receptor beta chains from one sample in a study of cytomegalovirus exposure and HLA in healthy donors. TCRdb's table, derived via immunoSEQ multiplex PCR, lists solely in-frame clones and lacks some. This sample has over 150,000 clones, with 60% to 80% found just once. The sequenced sample was PBMCs. Every receptor here comes from a woman between 40 and 50 years old in good health and CMV-seropositive. CDR3s include the opening cysteine and the closing phenylalanine or tryptophan. Fields, in order: CDR3 DNA, CDR3 protein, clone size, CDR3 length, D gene, J gene, V gene. The D gene is left open where the match is weak. Expanded clones get a size class; other rows say once, few or many, or leave the size out.

DNA: TGTGCCAGCAGTGAAGGGGTTAGCTACACCGGGGAGCTGTTTTTT; CDR3: CASSEGVSYTGELFF; size: -; length: 15; D: -; J: TRBJ2-2; V: TRBV2
DNA: TGTGCCAGCAGTGCTCACGAGGAGGGCACTGAAGCTTTCTTT; CDR3: CASSAHEEGTEAFF; size: -; length: 14; D: -; J: TRBJ1-1; V: TRBV25-1
DNA: TGCGCCAGCAGCTTGATGACAGGGGCCGGCGAGCAGTACTTC; CDR3: CASSLMTGAGEQYF; size: -; length: 14; D: TRBD1; J: TRBJ2-7; V: TRBV5-1
DNA: TGTGCCAGCAGCTTATACGGGACACAGAACACTGAAGCTTTCTTT; CDR3: CASSLYGTQNTEAFF; size: -; length: 15; D: -; J: TRBJ1-1; V: TRBV11-3
DNA: TGTGCCAGCAGTGAGTCTTCTAGCGGGAGGGGTACTTATACGCAGTATTTT; CDR3: CASSESSSGRGTYTQYF; size: -; length: 17; D: TRBD2; J: TRBJ2-3; V: TRBV6-1
DNA: TGTGCCAGCAGCTTCGACCATAGAGAGACAGGGGTCGGCTACACCTTC; CDR3: CASSFDHRETGVGYTF; size: -; length: 16; D: TRBD1; J: TRBJ1-2; V: TRBV5-4
DNA: TGTGCCAGCAGCTCGGCCAGGAGGGGGGGCCGTCAAGAGACCCAGTACTTC; CDR3: CASSSARRGGRQETQYF; size: -; length: 17; D: -; J: TRBJ2-5; V: TRBV13
DNA: TGTGCCAGCAGTTACTCTCTAGCGGGGTTTACAGATACGCAGTATTTT; CDR3: CASSYSLAGFTDTQYF; size: -; length: 16; D: TRBD2; J: TRBJ2-3; V: TRBV6-6
DNA: TGTGCCAGCAGCTTAGAGAGCAGGGGGCCATCCGAGCAGTACTTC; CDR3: CASSLESRGPSEQYF; size: -; length: 15; D: TRBD1; J: TRBJ2-7; V: TRBV7-2
DNA: TGTGCCAGTAGTTCGGACAGGAATGAAAAACTGTTTTTT; CDR3: CASSSDRNEKLFF; size: -; length: 13; D: TRBD1; J: TRBJ1-4; V: TRBV19
DNA: TGTGCCAGCAGCTTGGAACTCAAACAGACAGGGGCTCAAGAGACCCAGTACTTC; CDR3: CASSLELKQTGAQETQYF; size: -; length: 18; D: TRBD1; J: TRBJ2-5; V: TRBV5-8
DNA: TGTGCCAGCAGCTTTTGGCAGATAACCTACGAGCAGTACTTC; CDR3: CASSFWQITYEQYF; size: -; length: 14; D: -; J: TRBJ2-7; V: TRBV5-6
DNA: TGTGCCAGCAGCGTACAGGGGGCCATCGGGGAGCTGTTTTTT; CDR3: CASSVQGAIGELFF; size: -; length: 14; D: TRBD1; J: TRBJ2-2; V: TRBV2
DNA: TGTGCCAGTTCGACAGGGCCTGAAGCTTTCTTT; CDR3: CASSTGPEAFF; size: -; length: 11; D: TRBD1; J: TRBJ1-1; V: TRBV19
DNA: TGTGCCAGCAGCGTAGCCACAGGGGCGGGTACCGGGGAGCTGTTTTTT; CDR3: CASSVATGAGTGELFF; size: -; length: 16; D: TRBD1; J: TRBJ2-2; V: TRBV9
DNA: TGTGCCAGCAGTTACACGGGACACACGAACACCGGGGAGCTGTTTTTT; CDR3: CASSYTGHTNTGELFF; size: -; length: 16; D: -; J: TRBJ2-2; V: TRBV6-5
DNA: TGTGCCAGCAGTGGACAGCCTAATGAAAAACTGTTTTTT; CDR3: CASSGQPNEKLFF; size: -; length: 13; D: -; J: TRBJ1-4; V: TRBV2
DNA: TGTGCCAGCAGCCAAGTTTGGGCTAGCGGGCTCTCAGATACGCAGTATTTT; CDR3: CASSQVWASGLSDTQYF; size: -; length: 17; D: TRBD2; J: TRBJ2-3; V: TRBV14
DNA: TGTGCCAGTAGTACGACAGGGTTGGGAAATCAGCCCCAGCATTTT; CDR3: CASSTTGLGNQPQHF; size: few; length: 15; D: TRBD1; J: TRBJ1-5; V: TRBV19
DNA: TGTGCCAGTAGTATAGACGGTCTCTATGGCTACACCTTC; CDR3: CASSIDGLYGYTF; size: -; length: 13; D: -; J: TRBJ1-2; V: TRBV19
DNA: TGTGCCAGCATGAGCCTAGCGGGTGAGGAGCTGTTTTTT; CDR3: CASMSLAGEELFF; size: -; length: 13; D: TRBD2; J: TRBJ2-2; V: TRBV6-1
DNA: TGTGCCAGCAGCCTCGGGACAGGGGATGGCTACACCTTC; CDR3: CASSLGTGDGYTF; size: -; length: 13; D: TRBD1; J: TRBJ1-2; V: TRBV11-2
DNA: TGTGCCAGCAGTTTATACCCCGACAGTACTTATGGCTACACCTTC; CDR3: CASSLYPDSTYGYTF; size: once; length: 15; D: -; J: TRBJ1-2; V: TRBV28
DNA: TGTGCCAGCAGTGAAATAGCGGGGATCGCCACAGATACGCAGTATTTT; CDR3: CASSEIAGIATDTQYF; size: -; length: 16; D: TRBD2; J: TRBJ2-3; V: TRBV6-1
DNA: TGTGCCAGCAGCTCACTACAGACAGGCCAACGCCCCGAAGCTTTCTTT; CDR3: CASSSLQTGQRPEAFF; size: -; length: 16; D: -; J: TRBJ1-1; V: TRBV5-5
DNA: TGTGCCAGCAGCGTAGCAGCTACAACAGATTCACCCCTCCACTTT; CDR3: CASSVAATTDSPLHF; size: -; length: 15; D: -; J: TRBJ1-6; V: TRBV9
DNA: TGTGCCAGCAGTCCGGGACAGGGGCGTTTTCCGGTTGGCTACACCTTC; CDR3: CASSPGQGRFPVGYTF; size: -; length: 16; D: TRBD1; J: TRBJ1-2; V: TRBV27
DNA: TGTGCCAGCTGGACAGCGAGCTCTGGGGCCAACGTCCTGACTTTC; CDR3: CASWTASSGANVLTF; size: -; length: 15; D: -; J: TRBJ2-6; V: TRBV28
DNA: TGTGCCAGCAGCTTTACAGGGGAGGAAAAACTGTTTTTT; CDR3: CASSFTGEEKLFF; size: -; length: 13; D: TRBD1; J: TRBJ1-4; V: TRBV7-2
DNA: TGTGCCAGCACAGGGGACACCTACGAGCAGTACTTC; CDR3: CASTGDTYEQYF; size: -; length: 12; D: -; J: TRBJ2-7; V: TRBV2
DNA: TGTGCCAGCAGCTTAGAAACAGGACCTCAATCACCCCTCCACTTT; CDR3: CASSLETGPQSPLHF; size: -; length: 15; D: -; J: TRBJ1-6; V: TRBV7-2
DNA: TGTGCTAGTGGTTTGGTACAGCCCGACAGTTATAGCAATCAGCCCCAGCATTTT; CDR3: CASGLVQPDSYSNQPQHF; size: -; length: 18; D: -; J: TRBJ1-5; V: TRBV12-5
DNA: TGTGCCACCACTCCAGCGGGAGGATCCTCGGCTGAGCAGTTCTTC; CDR3: CATTPAGGSSAEQFF; size: -; length: 15; D: TRBD2; J: TRBJ2-1; V: TRBV7-9
DNA: TGTGCCAGCTCCCGGGGAGACATTCAGTACTTC; CDR3: CASSRGDIQYF; size: -; length: 11; D: -; J: TRBJ2-4; V: TRBV18
DNA: TGTGCCAGCAGCCAAGGGGACTCCTCCCACGGGGAGCTGTTTTTT; CDR3: CASSQGDSSHGELFF; size: -; length: 15; D: -; J: TRBJ2-2; V: TRBV4-2
DNA: TGTGCCAGCAGCCCTGGACTAGCGGGAGGCGAGCAGTACTTC; CDR3: CASSPGLAGGEQYF; size: -; length: 14; D: TRBD2; J: TRBJ2-7; V: TRBV5-6
DNA: TGTGCCAGCCGGGACAGGGGTAACACCGGGGAGCTGTTTTTT; CDR3: CASRDRGNTGELFF; size: -; length: 14; D: TRBD1; J: TRBJ2-2; V: TRBV19
DNA: TGTGCCAGCAGCCCGGGACTATCTAGAGAGACCCAGTACTTC; CDR3: CASSPGLSRETQYF; size: few; length: 14; D: TRBD2; J: TRBJ2-5; V: TRBV6-6
DNA: TGCGCCAGCAGCCAAGGGCTAGCGGGAGATGTGTCAGATACGCAGTATTTT; CDR3: CASSQGLAGDVSDTQYF; size: -; length: 17; D: TRBD2; J: TRBJ2-3; V: TRBV4-3
DNA: TGTGCCAGCAGCCCCCGGGACAGGGCCTCCTACGAGCAGTACTTC; CDR3: CASSPRDRASYEQYF; size: few; length: 15; D: TRBD1; J: TRBJ2-7; V: TRBV7-8
DNA: TGTGCCAGCAGTTACCCCGGGAGATGGGAAGAGACCCAGTACTTC; CDR3: CASSYPGRWEETQYF; size: -; length: 15; D: -; J: TRBJ2-5; V: TRBV6-6
DNA: TGCGCCAGCAGCCCCCAGGGGGCAGGGTACACTGAAGCTTTCTTT; CDR3: CASSPQGAGYTEAFF; size: few; length: 15; D: TRBD1; J: TRBJ1-1; V: TRBV4-1
DNA: TGCAGCGGTCTCTGGCAGCCAGGAATTGAGCAGTTCTTC; CDR3: CSGLWQPGIEQFF; size: -; length: 13; D: -; J: TRBJ2-1; V: TRBV29-1
DNA: TGTGCCAGCAGCCCTCCCTCCTACAATGAGCAGTTCTTC; CDR3: CASSPPSYNEQFF; size: -; length: 13; D: -; J: TRBJ2-1; V: TRBV7-2
DNA: TGCGCCAGCGGGAGCGGGGGGGCTGGTGAGCAGTTCTTC; CDR3: CASGSGGAGEQFF; size: once; length: 13; D: TRBD2; J: TRBJ2-1; V: TRBV10-1
DNA: TGTGCCAGCAGCACGGACAGGCGGGATACGCAGTATTTT; CDR3: CASSTDRRDTQYF; size: -; length: 13; D: TRBD1; J: TRBJ2-3; V: TRBV11-3
DNA: TGTGCCAGCAGTGAAGAGCGGGGCGGCAATCAGCCCCAGCATTTT; CDR3: CASSEERGGNQPQHF; size: -; length: 15; D: -; J: TRBJ1-5; V: TRBV6-1
DNA: TGTGCCAGCTCACCACTCTCCGGGACTACAGAGACCCAGTACTTC; CDR3: CASSPLSGTTETQYF; size: -; length: 15; D: TRBD2; J: TRBJ2-5; V: TRBV18
DNA: TGTGCCATCACGGGGGAGGGGACGGACACTGAAGCTTTCTTT; CDR3: CAITGEGTDTEAFF; size: -; length: 14; D: -; J: TRBJ1-1; V: TRBV12-1